These T cell receptor beta chains were read from a single sample in a study of cytomegalovirus exposure and HLA in healthy donors. Profiling relied on immunoSEQ multiplex PCR, and the TCRdb table lists in-frame clones only, not all of them. The table has about 56,000 clones, over 85% seen once. The sample consisted of PBMCs. The receptors here all came from a young man in good health and CMV-seronegative. The CDR3 runs from the conserved cysteine through the conserved F or W. Fields, in order: D gene, clone size, J gene, V gene, CDR3 protein, CDR3 DNA. A D gene is named only where the DNA matches it firmly. Size tells how often a clone was seen (once, few, many) or the class of an expanded clone, and some rows leave it out.

>.|.|TRBJ2-5|TRBV5-1
CASSTLGRSTQYF
TGCGCCAGCAGCACCCTGGGCAGATCAACCCAGTACTTC
>TRBD1|once|TRBJ2-1|TRBV11-2
CASSIRQGLYNEQFF
TGTGCCAGCAGCATCAGACAGGGCCTCTACAATGAGCAGTTCTTC
>TRBD2|.|TRBJ2-2|TRBV5-1
CAGRASGGAGELFF
TGCGCCGGGCGGGCTAGCGGGGGAGCCGGGGAGCTGTTTTTT
>TRBD2|.|TRBJ2-3|TRBV5-1
CASSFRPLAGTDTQYF
TGCGCCAGCAGCTTCCGCCCACTAGCGGGGACAGATACGCAGTATTTT
>TRBD1|.|TRBJ2-5|TRBV7-9
CASSFTVGQGVQETQYF
TGTGCCAGCAGCTTTACGGTGGGACAGGGGGTTCAAGAGACCCAGTACTTC
>.|.|TRBJ1-1|TRBV2
CASSEAKLANTEAFF
TGTGCCAGCAGTGAAGCCAAGTTGGCGAACACTGAAGCTTTCTTT
>.|.|TRBJ2-3|TRBV28
CASSFLGSSRTDTQYF
TGTGCCAGCAGTTTTCTCGGGAGTTCTCGCACAGATACGCAGTATTTT
>.|once|TRBJ2-3|TRBV27
CASSLRRTSTDTQYF
TGTGCCAGCAGTTTACGGCGGACTAGCACAGATACGCAGTATTTT
>.|.|TRBJ2-5|TRBV28
CASSSGVETQYF
TGTGCCAGCAGTTCCGGTGTGGAGACCCAGTACTTC
>TRBD2|.|TRBJ2-7|TRBV4-1
CASSQELAGVLNEQYF
TGCGCCAGCAGCCAGGAACTAGCGGGAGTTCTCAACGAGCAGTACTTC
>TRBD1|.|TRBJ1-2|TRBV18
CASSPMTGIDGYTF
TGTGCCAGCTCTCCGATGACAGGGATTGATGGCTACACCTTC
>.|.|TRBJ2-2|TRBV5-1
CASSFAAVGTGELFF
TGCGCCAGCAGCTTCGCGGCAGTGGGCACCGGGGAGCTGTTTTTT
>TRBD2|.|TRBJ2-5|TRBV5-6
CASSFSLAGVGEETQYF
TGTGCCAGCAGCTTTAGCCTAGCGGGAGTGGGGGAAGAGACCCAGTACTTC